This TCR beta chain was recovered during a study of shared clonotypes between healthy human individuals. Study overall: Aged between 18 and 49, the donors were a couple of women and three men.

Per the germline V gene, CDR1 is LNHNV and CDR2 is YYDKDF (reference sequence). This CDR3 comprises 17 residues. With V trimmed by 0 bases and J by 6 bases, 12 bases remained unmatched. Per the original data handling: Owing to the provision of junction-only sequences devoid of quality scores by immunoSEQ, filtering differed. Sequencing was performed with immunoSEQ multiplex PCR; in TCRdb, only in-frame clones are kept and a portion is missing. The V and J calls and clone size come from that table; D and trimming were worked out from the DNA. Among over 850,000 clones listed, approximately 80% were seen once.

Specimen: memory CD4+ T cells from PBMCs. Subset: CD45RA-negative fraction. This clonotype originated in a man between 18 and 29 years old in good health. Some clones in this sample may be carry-over from other donors' samples. The rearrangement uses TRBV15 and TRBJ2-7; 9 bases match TRBD2. The CDR3 here is CATSRDEISGRFGEQYF. In DNA, the CDR3 is TGTGCCACCAGCAGAGATGAGATCAGCGGGAGGTTTGGCGAGCAGTACTTC.